The 22 T cell receptor beta chains in this list originate from one sample, sequenced in a study of human T cells and chemical hapten exposure. TCRdb used MiXCR to reprocess the RACE reads, holding one entry per CDR3 protein. The sample comprises approximately 89,000 distinct CDR3 sequences, 10% to 13% of which are singletons, and under 2.5% rests with the top ten. Specified time point: patch test 2, 6 weeks after DPC sensitization. Treatment defined: therapeutic diphenylcyclopropenone sensitization with weekly scalp DPC. The input for sequencing was whole blood, taken in connection with sensitization to the hapten diphenylcyclopropenone (DPC). These receptors originate from a woman younger than 45 with alopecia areata. Some clones in this sample may be carry-over from other donors' samples.

This clonotype has only a few counts. J is TRBJ2-3 and V is TRBV2, with 11 bases identical to TRBD1. This CDR3 region has 15 residues. The V gene's germline CDR1 is SNHLY and CDR2 FYNNEI. V shed 6 bases and J 4 bases; nucleotides not matched to a gene: 6. The DNA of the CDR3 is TGTGCCAGCAGGACGGGGGACAGGGGGTCAGATACGCAGTATTTT. Translated, it gives CASRTGDRGSDTQYF.

The chain combines TRBV6-2 or TRBV6-3 with TRBJ2-7, with TRBD1 matching 7 bases. In germline, CDR1 is MNHEY, CDR2 SVGEGT. Losses at the gene ends were 6 bases for V and 2 bases for J; bases not matched to a gene: 1. The CDR3 spans 12 residues. This CDR3 is CASRQGPYEQYF. CDR3 in DNA: TGTGCCAGCAGACAGGGGCCCTACGAGCAGTACTTC.

J is TRBJ1-4 and V is TRBV12-3 or TRBV12-4, with D perhaps TRBD1 (5 bases). The V end lost 6 bases, the J end lost 1 base, and 9 bases lay between the germline ends. This CDR3 has 14 residues. The CDR3 region is CASRSGVTNEKLFF. Written as DNA, the CDR3 is TGTGCCAGCAGATCGGGGGTAACTAATGAAAAACTGTTTTTT.

This clonotype was found a few times. The rearrangement links TRBV3-1 to TRBJ2-5; D is perhaps TRBD2 (5 bases). V dropped 1 base and J dropped 4 bases, with 10 bases sitting between them. Germline-derived CDR1 and CDR2 are LGHDT and YNNKEL (reference sequence). The CDR3 covers 14 residues. Here the CDR3 reads CASSQAGSAETQYF. The DNA of the CDR3 is TGTGCCAGCAGCCAAGCAGGTAGCGCAGAGACCCAGTACTTC.

This clonotype was detected many times. The J gene is TRBJ1-2, the V gene TRBV14; D is perhaps TRBD1 (5 bases). This CDR3 contains 15 residues. The V gene lost 4 bases and the J gene lost 0 bases, with 12 bases spanning the gap. The germline CDR1 and CDR2 sequences are SGHDN and FVKESK. In nucleotides, the CDR3 is TGTGCCAGCAGCCTGGGACCGAGGACTAACTATGGCTACACCTTC. It yields the protein CASSLGPRTNYGYTF. Full variable domain (remainder filled in from reference TRBV14 and TRBJ1-2): EAGVTQFPSHSVIEKGQTVTLRCDPISGHDNLYWYRRVMGKEIKFLLHFVKESKQDESGMPNNRFLAERTGGTYSTLKVQPAELEDSGVYFCASSLGPRTNYGYTFGSGTRLTVV.

This clonotype was observed at least ten times. The chain has TRBV7-9 and TRBJ1-4; no clear D gene. Germline CDR1 SEHNR, CDR2 FQNEAQ (reference sequence). The CDR3 has 15 residues. V shed 9 bases and J shed 0 bases, with 14 bases lying between them. This CDR3 reads CASSISDSTNEKLFF. CDR3 DNA sequence: TGTGCCAGTTCCATCAGCGACTCAACTAATGAAAAACTGTTTTTT. Full variable domain (rest looked up from reference TRBV7-9 and TRBJ1-4): DTGVSQNPRHKITKRGQNVTFRCDPISEHNRLYWYRQTLGQGPEFLTYFQNEAQLEKSRLLSDRFSAERPKGSFSTLEIQRTEQGDSAMYLCASSISDSTNEKLFFGSGTQLSVL.

Many counts were recorded for this clonotype. V usage is TRBV7-6 and J usage is TRBJ1-2; TRBD1 might be the D (5 bases). From germline, CDR1 is SGHVS and CDR2 FNYEAQ. The CDR3 totals 13 residues. Trimming pared 5 bases from V and 4 bases from J, leaving 11 bases between. CDR3 in amino acids: CASSSGTAYGYTF. CDR3 DNA sequence: TGTGCCAGCAGCAGCGGGACCGCCTATGGCTACACCTTC.

This clonotype has ten or more counts. J is TRBJ1-2 and V is TRBV12-3 or TRBV12-4; 8 bases match TRBD1. The CDR3 runs 14 residues. The V gene end was trimmed by 1 base and the J gene end by 4 bases; junction bases not matched to a gene: 2. Written as DNA, the CDR3 is TGTGCCAGCAGTTTAGGGACAGGGACCTATGGCTACACCTTC. It yields the protein CASSLGTGTYGYTF.

Many counts were recorded for this clonotype. The rearrangement uses TRBV9 and TRBJ2-3; D remains ambiguous. Trimming took 0 bases from V and 6 from J, leaving 8 bases between them. This CDR3 has 13 residues. Germline CDR1 is SGDLS and CDR2 is YYNGEE. The CDR3: CASSVGTHDTQYF. CDR3 nucleotides: TGTGCCAGCAGCGTAGGGACGCACGATACGCAGTATTTT.

This clonotype was seen a handful of times. The chain recombines TRBV18 with TRBJ2-7; 7 positions agree with TRBD1. The ends lost 3 bases at V and 3 bases at J; junction bases unmatched: 11. CDR1 is KGHSH, CDR2 LQKENI, per germline. The CDR3 is 16 amino acids. The CDR3, as DNA: TGTGCCAGCTCACCGGGTCCGGACAGGTCGGTCTACGAGCAGTACTTC. It codes for CASSPGPDRSVYEQYF.

This clonotype was counted at least ten times. The chain combines TRBV28 with TRBJ2-1; D may be TRBD2 (6 bases). In germline, CDR1 is MDHEN, CDR2 SYDVKM. The CDR3 covers 16 residues. The V end was cut by 3 bases, the J end by 4 bases, with 16 bases between. The CDR3 loop reads CASSFRRDLPYNEQFF. Here the CDR3 DNA reads TGTGCCAGCAGTTTTCGGAGGGACTTACCTTACAATGAGCAGTTCTTC.

The V call is TRBV7-9, the J call TRBJ2-1, with a tentative D call TRBD1 (6 bases). This CDR3 region has 12 residues. V was trimmed by 5 bases and J by 9 bases, leaving 11 bases between them. In germline, CDR1 is SEHNR, CDR2 FQNEAQ (reference sequence). CDR3 amino acids: CASSPGQFEQFF. CDR3 DNA: TGTGCCAGCAGCCCAGGACAGTTTGAGCAGTTCTTC.

Ten or more counts support this clonotype. The chain carries TRBV6-5 and TRBJ2-3, with D unresolved. CDR3 size: 15 residues. Germline V lookup: CDR1 MNHEY, CDR2 SVGAGI. The V end lost 2 bases, the J end lost 4 bases, and 13 bases lay between the germline ends. The CDR3 here is CASSYKGVLSDTQYF. DNA for the CDR3: TGTGCCAGCAGTTACAAGGGTGTGCTATCAGATACGCAGTATTTT.

This clonotype appeared a single time. The J gene is TRBJ1-6, the V gene TRBV28; D uncertain. Germline V gives CDR1 MDHEN, CDR2 SYDVKM. This CDR3 contains 14 residues. V was trimmed by 3 bases and J by 7 bases, leaving 10 bases between them. CDR3 coding DNA: TGTGCCAGCAGTTTCGACCAGCTGAATTCACCCCTCCACTTT. It specifies CASSFDQLNSPLHF.

The chain combines TRBV3-1 with TRBJ2-3, with 9 positions matching TRBD2. The trim removed 4 bases at V and 3 bases at J, leaving 14 bases unmatched. Germline CDR1 and CDR2: LGHDT and YNNKEL (reference sequence). The CDR3 length is 18 residues. This CDR3 is CASSLYLSGGAPTDTQYF. CDR3 DNA: TGTGCCAGCAGCCTGTACCTTAGCGGGGGCGCGCCTACAGATACGCAGTATTTT.

This clonotype was seen more than once but under ten times. This rearrangement joins TRBV11-1 to TRBJ2-2; the D gene is possibly TRBD2 (5 bases). Germline CDR1 reads SGHAT; CDR2 reads FQDESV (reference sequence). The CDR3 is made up of 13 amino acids. V gave up 3 bases and J gave up 7 bases, with 9 bases separating them. CDR3 DNA sequence: TGTGCCAGCAGCTTGAGGGAAGTCGGGGAGCTGTTTTTT. Protein product: CASSLREVGELFF.

The table lists this clonotype with many counts. This chain uses TRBV12-3 or TRBV12-4 with TRBJ1-1; D unresolved. V was cut by 3 bases and J by 6 bases, with 14 bases left in between. This CDR3 is 14 amino acids long. CDR3 sequence reads: CASSFDPGRAEAFF. The CDR3 nucleotides read TGTGCCAGCAGTTTTGACCCGGGGAGGGCTGAAGCTTTCTTT.

This chain links TRBV29-1 with TRBJ2-6; D remains ambiguous. This CDR3 spans 15 amino acids. Trimming shortened V by 5 bases and J by 0 bases, and 11 bases separated the two germline ends. Germline V CDR1 and CDR2: SQVTM, ANQGSEA. CDR3 residues: CSVSSWSSGANVLTF. In DNA form, the CDR3 reads TGCAGCGTTTCTTCTTGGAGCTCTGGGGCCAACGTCCTGACTTTC.

The CDR3 sequence: CSAGLDSRVHNSPLHF. The CDR3 region has the DNA TGCAGTGCCGGTTTGGACTCCCGAGTCCATAATTCACCCCTCCACTTT. The rearrangement joins TRBV20-1 to TRBJ1-6, with no clear D. This CDR3 region has 16 residues. The germline V gene has CDR1 DFQATT and CDR2 SNEGSKA (reference sequence). V was shortened by 6 bases and J by 5 bases, with 20 bases between the two germline ends.

This clonotype was observed a few times. The rearrangement links TRBV29-1 to TRBJ1-1; TRBD1 matches at 9 bases. The germline V gene encodes CDR1 SQVTM and CDR2 ANQGSEA. Trimming at V came to 6 bases and at J to 6 bases, leaving 8 bases not matched to a gene. This CDR3 region has 13 residues. CDR3 region: CSVLTGGLAEAFF. CDR3 nucleotides: TGCAGCGTACTGACAGGGGGTCTTGCTGAAGCTTTCTTT.

This clonotype has ten or more counts. The J gene is TRBJ2-1, the V gene TRBV7-3; D may match TRBD1 or TRBD2 (5 bases each). This CDR3 has 15 amino acids. Germline CDR1 and CDR2: SGHTA and FQGTGA. V lost 5 bases and J 2 bases, leaving 13 bases between the germline ends. The CDR3 DNA reads TGTGCCAGCAGCGGTTCCGGGGCCACCTACAATGAGCAGTTCTTC. As protein: CASSGSGATYNEQFF.

This clonotype was recorded many times. The V and J genes are TRBV6-2 or TRBV6-3 and TRBJ1-1; unclear D gene. There are 12 residues in the CDR3. Per germline, CDR1 MNHEY and CDR2 SVGEGT. V was pared by 3 bases and J by 5 bases, with 7 bases between. The CDR3 here is CASSYKRTEAFF. DNA of the CDR3: TGTGCCAGCAGTTATAAGAGGACTGAAGCTTTCTTT.